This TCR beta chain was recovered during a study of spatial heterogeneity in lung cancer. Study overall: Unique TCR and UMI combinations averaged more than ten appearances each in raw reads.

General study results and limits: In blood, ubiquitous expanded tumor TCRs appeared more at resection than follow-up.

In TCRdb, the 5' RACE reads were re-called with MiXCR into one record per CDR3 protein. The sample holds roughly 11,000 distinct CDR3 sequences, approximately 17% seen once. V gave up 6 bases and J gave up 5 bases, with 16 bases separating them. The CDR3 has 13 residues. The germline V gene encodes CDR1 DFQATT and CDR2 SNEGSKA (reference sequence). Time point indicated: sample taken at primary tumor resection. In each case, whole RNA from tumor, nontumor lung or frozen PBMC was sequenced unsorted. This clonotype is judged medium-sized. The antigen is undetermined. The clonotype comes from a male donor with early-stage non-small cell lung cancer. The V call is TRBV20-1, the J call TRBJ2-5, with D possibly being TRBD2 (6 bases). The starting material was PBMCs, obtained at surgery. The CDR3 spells CSAHKGLLETQYF. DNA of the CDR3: TGCAGTGCGCACAAGGGACTCCTCGAGACCCAGTACTTC.